Listed below are T cell receptor beta chains from one sample, sequenced in a study of breast tumors, draining lymph nodes, adjacent tissues. TCRdb passed the multiplex PCR reads through MiXCR, listing each CDR3 protein once. The sample lists 100,000 to 150,000 distinct CDR3 sequences, around 20% occurring once. Sequences were obtained from axillary lymph node tissue. The receptors originated from a female donor with breast cancer. Some clones in this sample may be carry-over from other donors' samples. Each CDR3 is given with its conserved first and last residue. The D gene is left open where the match is weak. The size entry is marked missing in some rows and otherwise reads once, few, many or a size class.

v_call: TRBV2
j_call: TRBJ1-5
d_call: TRBD1
clone_size: many
cdr3_aa: CASPDRSPPNQPQHF
cdr3_nt: TGTGCCAGCCCGGACAGGAGCCCTCCCAATCAGCCCCAGCATTTT

v_call: TRBV30
j_call: TRBJ1-5
d_call: NA
clone_size: few
cdr3_aa: CAWSLGGATRTQHF
cdr3_nt: TGTGCCTGGAGCCTAGGGGGGGCAACAAGGACCCAGCATTTT

v_call: TRBV4-2
j_call: TRBJ2-5
d_call: TRBD1
clone_size: many
cdr3_aa: CASSRQTGGQETQYF
cdr3_nt: TGTGCCAGCAGCCGCCAGACAGGGGGCCAAGAGACCCAGTACTTC

v_call: TRBV20-1
j_call: TRBJ1-2
d_call: TRBD1
clone_size: many
cdr3_aa: CSARRTGGGYGYTF
cdr3_nt: TGCAGTGCTAGGAGGACAGGGGGGGGCTATGGCTACACCTTC

v_call: TRBV20-1
j_call: TRBJ2-3
d_call: TRBD1
clone_size: NA
cdr3_aa: CSAIQGKADTQYF
cdr3_nt: TGCAGTGCCATACAGGGGAAGGCAGATACGCAGTATTTT

v_call: TRBV7-6
j_call: TRBJ2-3
d_call: TRBD2
clone_size: many
cdr3_aa: CASSLAASGDTQYF
cdr3_nt: TGTGCCAGCAGCTTAGCGGCTAGCGGGGATACGCAGTATTTT

v_call: TRBV4-2
j_call: TRBJ1-2
d_call: TRBD1
clone_size: many
cdr3_aa: CASSQDRGAYYGYTF
cdr3_nt: TGTGCCAGCAGCCAAGACAGGGGGGCTTACTATGGCTACACCTTC

v_call: TRBV7-2
j_call: TRBJ1-2
d_call: NA
clone_size: many
cdr3_aa: CASSLVWGEGYTF
cdr3_nt: TGTGCCAGCAGCTTAGTTTGGGGGGAGGGCTACACCTTC

v_call: TRBV30
j_call: TRBJ2-5
d_call: TRBD2
clone_size: few
cdr3_aa: CAWSPGGAAWETQYF
cdr3_nt: TGTGCCTGGAGTCCCGGGGGGGCGGCGTGGGAGACCCAGTACTTC

v_call: TRBV28
j_call: TRBJ2-5
d_call: NA
clone_size: few
cdr3_aa: CASSPRGGGETQYF
cdr3_nt: TGTGCCAGCAGCCCACGAGGTGGGGGGGAGACCCAGTACTTC

v_call: TRBV6-1
j_call: TRBJ1-6
d_call: NA
clone_size: many
cdr3_aa: CASSEPPGGYSPLHF
cdr3_nt: TGTGCCAGCAGTGAACCCCCAGGAGGGTACTCACCCCTCCACTTT

v_call: TRBV28
j_call: TRBJ2-7
d_call: TRBD2
clone_size: few
cdr3_aa: CASRPGTSWTYEQYF
cdr3_nt: TGTGCCAGCAGGCCCGGGACTAGCTGGACCTACGAGCAGTACTTC

v_call: TRBV30
j_call: TRBJ2-1
d_call: NA
clone_size: NA
cdr3_aa: CAWAKGPLDEQFF
cdr3_nt: TGTGCCTGGGCTAAGGGCCCGTTGGATGAGCAGTTCTTC

v_call: TRBV3-1
j_call: TRBJ2-1
d_call: NA
clone_size: few
cdr3_aa: CASSQPARLGPYNEQFF
cdr3_nt: TGTGCCAGCAGCCAACCTGCCCGACTAGGACCATACAATGAGCAGTTCTTC

v_call: TRBV7-8
j_call: TRBJ1-3
d_call: NA
clone_size: NA
cdr3_aa: CAGGARPAGADSGNTIYF
cdr3_nt: TGTGCCGGCGGCGCCCGCCCGGCAGGGGCCGACTCTGGAAACACCATATATTTT

v_call: TRBV5-1
j_call: TRBJ1-4
d_call: NA
clone_size: NA
cdr3_aa: CASSPSAATNEKLFF
cdr3_nt: TGCGCCAGCAGCCCCTCGGCAGCAACTAATGAAAAACTGTTTTTT

v_call: TRBV7-2
j_call: TRBJ1-4
d_call: NA
clone_size: many
cdr3_aa: CASSLGGRNEKLFF
cdr3_nt: TGTGCCAGCAGCTTGGGGGGCAGGAATGAAAAACTGTTTTTT

v_call: TRBV9
j_call: TRBJ2-3
d_call: TRBD1
clone_size: NA
cdr3_aa: CASSLPRTGGTDTQYF
cdr3_nt: TGTGCCAGCAGCCTACCTAGGACAGGGGGCACGGATACGCAGTATTTT

v_call: TRBV6-1
j_call: TRBJ2-2
d_call: NA
clone_size: many
cdr3_aa: CASRGAGTGELFF
cdr3_nt: TGTGCCAGCAGGGGAGCGGGCACCGGGGAGCTGTTTTTT

v_call: TRBV28
j_call: TRBJ2-2
d_call: NA
clone_size: NA
cdr3_aa: CASSPPRETGELFF
cdr3_nt: TGTGCCAGCAGTCCCCCTCGCGAAACCGGGGAGCTGTTTTTT

v_call: TRBV28
j_call: TRBJ1-2
d_call: TRBD1
clone_size: NA
cdr3_aa: CASHSRDRKEYGYTF
cdr3_nt: TGTGCCAGCCATAGCCGGGACAGGAAAGAATATGGCTACACCTTC

v_call: TRBV6-5
j_call: TRBJ2-7
d_call: TRBD2
clone_size: many
cdr3_aa: CASSSALAGVSYEQYF
cdr3_nt: TGTGCCAGCAGTTCCGCGCTAGCGGGGGTCTCCTACGAGCAGTACTTC

v_call: TRBV6-1
j_call: TRBJ1-5
d_call: NA
clone_size: NA
cdr3_aa: CASSEFGGATNQPQHF
cdr3_nt: TGTGCCAGCAGTGAATTCGGGGGGGCCACCAATCAGCCCCAGCATTTT

v_call: TRBV9
j_call: TRBJ2-7
d_call: NA
clone_size: many
cdr3_aa: CASSVVGDSYEQYF
cdr3_nt: TGTGCCAGCAGCGTAGTTGGGGATTCTTACGAGCAGTACTTC

v_call: TRBV7-9
j_call: TRBJ2-3
d_call: NA
clone_size: many
cdr3_aa: CASSLGGITDTQYF
cdr3_nt: TGTGCCAGCAGCTTAGGTGGGATCACAGATACGCAGTATTTT

v_call: TRBV20-1
j_call: TRBJ2-1
d_call: NA
clone_size: many
cdr3_aa: CSALTSGGIGGLEQFF
cdr3_nt: TGCAGTGCTTTGACTAGTGGTGGGATTGGGGGGCTTGAGCAGTTCTTC

v_call: TRBV6-1
j_call: TRBJ2-3
d_call: TRBD1
clone_size: many
cdr3_aa: CASLIQGAVDTQYF
cdr3_nt: TGTGCCAGCCTTATACAGGGGGCGGTGGATACGCAGTATTTT

v_call: TRBV7-3
j_call: TRBJ2-1
d_call: TRBD2
clone_size: many
cdr3_aa: CASSSRTSGSNEQFF
cdr3_nt: TGTGCCAGCAGCTCGAGGACTAGCGGGAGCAATGAGCAGTTCTTC

v_call: TRBV3-1
j_call: TRBJ1-2
d_call: NA
clone_size: many
cdr3_aa: CASSQEGARVSGYTF
cdr3_nt: TGTGCCAGCAGCCAAGAAGGGGCCAGGGTTAGCGGCTACACCTTC

v_call: TRBV24-1
j_call: TRBJ2-1
d_call: NA
clone_size: NA
cdr3_aa: CATSDLQTPKSSNEQFF
cdr3_nt: TGTGCCACCAGTGATTTGCAGACCCCGAAGAGCAGCAATGAGCAGTTCTTC

v_call: TRBV6-1
j_call: TRBJ1-5
d_call: NA
clone_size: NA
cdr3_aa: CASSDETGGIGNQPQHF
cdr3_nt: TGTGCCAGCAGTGACGAGACAGGCGGGATAGGCAATCAGCCCCAGCATTTT

v_call: TRBV6-5
j_call: TRBJ1-6
d_call: TRBD1
clone_size: once
cdr3_aa: CASSRGQPSSYNSPPHF
cdr3_nt: TGTGCCAGCAGCAGGGGACAGCCTAGCTCCTATAATTCACCCCCCCACTTT

v_call: TRBV18
j_call: TRBJ2-6
d_call: TRBD1
clone_size: few
cdr3_aa: CASSHSGTGGGANVLTF
cdr3_nt: TGTGCCAGCTCACATTCCGGGACAGGGGGGGGGGCCAACGTCCTGACTTTC

v_call: TRBV6-1
j_call: TRBJ2-1
d_call: NA
clone_size: many
cdr3_aa: CASSDRGSSYNEQFF
cdr3_nt: TGTGCCAGCAGTGATCGGGGGAGCTCCTACAATGAGCAGTTCTTC

v_call: TRBV20-1
j_call: TRBJ1-2
d_call: TRBD1
clone_size: many
cdr3_aa: CSARGTGGFGYTF
cdr3_nt: TGCAGTGCTAGAGGGACAGGGGGCTTTGGCTACACCTTC

v_call: TRBV7-2
j_call: TRBJ1-1
d_call: TRBD1
clone_size: NA
cdr3_aa: CASSPTGGTEAFF
cdr3_nt: TGTGCCAGCAGCCCGACAGGGGGCACTGAAGCTTTCTTT

v_call: TRBV20-1
j_call: TRBJ2-3
d_call: TRBD2
clone_size: many
cdr3_aa: CSAGLAGATDTQYF
cdr3_nt: TGCAGTGCTGGACTAGCGGGAGCTACAGATACGCAGTATTTT

v_call: TRBV28
j_call: TRBJ2-7
d_call: NA
clone_size: NA
cdr3_aa: CASSRTSPPRDEQYF
cdr3_nt: TGTGCCAGCAGTCGAACCAGTCCTCCTCGGGACGAGCAGTACTTC

v_call: TRBV19
j_call: TRBJ2-4
d_call: NA
clone_size: NA
cdr3_aa: CASSIDGEGAGNIQYF
cdr3_nt: TGTGCCAGTAGTATAGATGGGGAAGGGGCTGGGAACATTCAGTACTTC

v_call: TRBV4-1
j_call: TRBJ2-2
d_call: TRBD2
clone_size: many
cdr3_aa: CASSQAGLAGVKGGELFF
cdr3_nt: TGCGCCAGCAGCCAAGCCGGACTAGCGGGAGTTAAGGGTGGGGAGCTGTTTTTT

v_call: TRBV29-1
j_call: TRBJ1-2
d_call: NA
clone_size: NA
cdr3_aa: CSVEEGWYGYIF
cdr3_nt: TGCAGCGTTGAGGAGGGATGGTATGGCTACATCTTC

v_call: TRBV3-1
j_call: TRBJ1-2
d_call: NA
clone_size: few
cdr3_aa: CASSQETGNGYTF
cdr3_nt: TGTGCCAGCAGCCAAGAGACAGGTAATGGCTACACCTTC

v_call: TRBV7-6
j_call: TRBJ2-5
d_call: NA
clone_size: many
cdr3_aa: CASSPISPEETQYF
cdr3_nt: TGTGCCAGCAGCCCGATCAGTCCAGAAGAGACCCAGTACTTC

v_call: TRBV20-1
j_call: TRBJ2-2
d_call: NA
clone_size: once
cdr3_aa: CSARAASRGNTGELFF
cdr3_nt: TGCAGTGCTAGAGCGGCGTCCCGCGGGAACACCGGGGAGCTGTTTTTT

v_call: TRBV30
j_call: TRBJ2-2
d_call: NA
clone_size: many
cdr3_aa: CAWNWRNTGELFF
cdr3_nt: TGTGCCTGGAATTGGAGGAACACCGGGGAGCTGTTTTTT

v_call: TRBV12-3/TRBV12-4
j_call: TRBJ2-1
d_call: NA
clone_size: many
cdr3_aa: CASSLALRAVGNEQFF
cdr3_nt: TGTGCCAGCAGTTTAGCGCTCCGGGCAGTCGGCAATGAGCAGTTCTTC